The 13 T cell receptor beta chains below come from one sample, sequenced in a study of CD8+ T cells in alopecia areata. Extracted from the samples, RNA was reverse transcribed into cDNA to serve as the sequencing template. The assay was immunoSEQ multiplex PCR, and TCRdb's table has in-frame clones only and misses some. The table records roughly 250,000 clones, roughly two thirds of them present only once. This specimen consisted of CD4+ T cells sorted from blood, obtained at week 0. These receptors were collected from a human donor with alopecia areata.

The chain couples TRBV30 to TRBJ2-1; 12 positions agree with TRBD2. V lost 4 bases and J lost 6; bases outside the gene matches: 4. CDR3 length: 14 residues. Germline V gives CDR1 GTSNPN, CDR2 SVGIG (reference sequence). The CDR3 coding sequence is TGTGCCTGGAACTCGACTAGCGGGAGCAATGAGCAGTTCTTC. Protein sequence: CAWNSTSGSNEQFF.

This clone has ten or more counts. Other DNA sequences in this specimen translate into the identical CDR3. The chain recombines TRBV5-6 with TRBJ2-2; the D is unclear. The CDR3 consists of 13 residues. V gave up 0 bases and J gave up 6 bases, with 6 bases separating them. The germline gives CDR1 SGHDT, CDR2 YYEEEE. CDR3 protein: CASSLVGPGELFF. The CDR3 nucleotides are TGTGCCAGCAGCTTGGTGGGTCCCGGGGAGCTGTTTTTT.

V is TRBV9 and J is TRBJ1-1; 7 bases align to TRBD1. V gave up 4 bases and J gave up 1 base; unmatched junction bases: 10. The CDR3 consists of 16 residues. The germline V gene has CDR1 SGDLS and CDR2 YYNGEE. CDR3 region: CASSPRTGKGNTEAFF. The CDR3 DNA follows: TGTGCCAGCAGCCCCCGGACAGGCAAGGGGAACACTGAAGCTTTCTTT.

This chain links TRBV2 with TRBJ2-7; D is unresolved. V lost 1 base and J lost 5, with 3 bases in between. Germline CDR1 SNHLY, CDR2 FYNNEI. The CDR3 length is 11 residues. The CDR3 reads CASSEVNEQYF. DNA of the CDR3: TGTGCCAGCAGTGAAGTTAACGAGCAGTACTTC.

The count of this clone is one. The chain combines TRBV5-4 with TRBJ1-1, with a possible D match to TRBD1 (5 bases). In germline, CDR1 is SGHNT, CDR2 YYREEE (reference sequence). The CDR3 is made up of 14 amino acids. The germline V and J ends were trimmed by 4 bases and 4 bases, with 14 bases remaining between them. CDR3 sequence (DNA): TGTGCCAGCAGCCACCGGACGACAGCCACTGAAGCTTTCTTT. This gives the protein CASSHRTTATEAFF.

The CDR3 nucleotides read TGTGCCTGGAGTACAGGGTTTAACACTGAAGCTTTCTTT. Translating gives CAWSTGFNTEAFF. The chain links TRBV30 to TRBJ1-1, with D possibly matching TRBD1 (6 bases). Germline CDR1 reads GTSNPN; CDR2 reads SVGIG (reference sequence). V lost 2 bases and J 2 bases, leaving 9 bases between the germline ends. The CDR3 contains 13 residues. The full variable domain, its missing parts supplied by reference TRBV30 and TRBJ1-1, is SQTIHQWPATLVQPVGSPLSLECTVEGTSNPNLYWYRQAAGRGLQLLFYSVGIGQISSEVPQNLSASRPQDRQFILSSKKLLLSDSGFYLCAWSTGFNTEAFFGQGTRLTVV.

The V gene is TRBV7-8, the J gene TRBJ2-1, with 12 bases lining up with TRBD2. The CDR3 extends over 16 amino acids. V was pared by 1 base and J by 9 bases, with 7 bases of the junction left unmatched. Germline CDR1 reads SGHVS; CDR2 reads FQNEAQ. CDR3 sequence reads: CASSLGTSGAGSEQFF. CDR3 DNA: TGTGCCAGCAGCTTAGGGACTAGCGGGGCAGGCAGTGAGCAGTTCTTC.

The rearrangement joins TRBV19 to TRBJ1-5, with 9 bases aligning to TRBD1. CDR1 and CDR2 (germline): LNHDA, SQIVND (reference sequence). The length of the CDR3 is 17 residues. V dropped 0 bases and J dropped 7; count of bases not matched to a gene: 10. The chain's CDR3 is CASSIDLGTGLNQPQHF. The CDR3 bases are TGTGCCAGTAGTATAGATCTAGGGACAGGGCTTAACCAGCCCCAGCATTTT.

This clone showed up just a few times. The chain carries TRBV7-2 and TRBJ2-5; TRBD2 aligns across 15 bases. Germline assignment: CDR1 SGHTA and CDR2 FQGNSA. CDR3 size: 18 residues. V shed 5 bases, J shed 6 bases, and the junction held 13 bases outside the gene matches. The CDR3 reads CASSPPGLAGGAAQTQYF. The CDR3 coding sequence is TGTGCCAGCAGCCCCCCGGGACTAGCGGGGGGCGCGGCCCAGACCCAGTACTTC.

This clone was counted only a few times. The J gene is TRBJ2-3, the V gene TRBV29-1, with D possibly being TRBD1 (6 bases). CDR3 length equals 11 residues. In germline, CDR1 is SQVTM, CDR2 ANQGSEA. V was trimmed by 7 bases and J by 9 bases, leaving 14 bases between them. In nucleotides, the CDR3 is TGCAGCGATAAAACAGGGTACACGCAGTATTTT. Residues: CSDKTGYTQYF.

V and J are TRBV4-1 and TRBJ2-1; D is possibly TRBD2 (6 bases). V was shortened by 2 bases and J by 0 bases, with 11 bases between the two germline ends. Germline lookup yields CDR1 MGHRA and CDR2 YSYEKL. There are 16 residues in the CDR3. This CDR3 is CASSQPGVSSYNEQFF. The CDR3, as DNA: TGCGCCAGCAGCCAACCGGGGGTAAGCTCCTACAATGAGCAGTTCTTC.

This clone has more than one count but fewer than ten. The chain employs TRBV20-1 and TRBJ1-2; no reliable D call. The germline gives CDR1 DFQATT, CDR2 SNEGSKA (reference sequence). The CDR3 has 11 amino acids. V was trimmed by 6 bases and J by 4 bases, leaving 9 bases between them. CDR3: CSAATGYGYTF. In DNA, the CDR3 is TGCAGTGCCGCTACGGGCTATGGCTACACCTTC.

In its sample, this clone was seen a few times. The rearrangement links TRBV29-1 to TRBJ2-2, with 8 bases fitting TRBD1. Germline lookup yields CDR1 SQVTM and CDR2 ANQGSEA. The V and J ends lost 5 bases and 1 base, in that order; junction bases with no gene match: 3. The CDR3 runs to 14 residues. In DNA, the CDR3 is TGCAGCGTTATGGGGACAGGGAACACCGGGGAGCTGTTTTTT. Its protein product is CSVMGTGNTGELFF.